The 29 T cell receptor beta chains reported below all come from one sample, sequenced in a study of PD-L1 blockade in urothelial cancer. The protocol was immunoSEQ multiplex PCR, while the TCRdb copy is restricted to in-frame clones and leaves out a portion. The table lists 29,000 or so clones, 75% to 85% of them singletons. Specified time point: peripheral blood 6 weeks after treatment start. This specimen consisted of PBMCs, obtained around atezolizumab (anti-PD-L1) treatment. These receptors all come from a man aged 65-85 years with urothelial cancer.

This chain connects TRBV6-6 to TRBJ1-5; the D gene is possibly TRBD1 (5 bases). Germline V CDR1 and CDR2: MNHNY, SVGAGI (reference sequence). The V end lost 8 bases, the J end lost 5 bases, and 16 bases lay between the germline ends. The CDR3 runs 14 residues. In nucleotides, the CDR3 is TGTGCCAGCGGGGCTGACAAGTTTGATCAGCCCCAGCATTTT. Its translation is CASGADKFDQPQHF.

V and J are TRBV7-2 and TRBJ2-7; the match to TRBD1 covers 9 bases. V gave up 5 bases and J gave up 2 bases; unmatched junction bases: 1. The CDR3 totals 13 residues. The V gene's germline CDR1 is SGHTA and CDR2 FQGNSA. The CDR3 reads CASSRQGAYEQYF. CDR3 DNA: TGTGCCAGCAGCCGACAGGGGGCCTACGAGCAGTACTTC.

The V and J genes are TRBV6-6 and TRBJ1-5; perhaps TRBD1 as D (6 bases). Germline loops: CDR1 MNHNY, CDR2 SVGAGI (reference sequence). Trimming shortened V by 6 bases and J by 7 bases, and 16 bases separated the two germline ends. This CDR3 has 14 amino acids. The CDR3 coding sequence is TGTGCCAGCAGCCGGGACGGGGGGGGCCAGCCCCAGCATTTT. This encodes CASSRDGGGQPQHF.

The chain joins TRBV28 to TRBJ2-7; 7 positions agree with TRBD1. Germline CDR1 and CDR2: MDHEN and SYDVKM. The V gene end was trimmed by 10 bases and the J gene end by 1 base; junction bases not matched to a gene: 16. CDR3 size: 16 residues. The CDR3 DNA is TGTGCCACCACCGTTAGGATAGGGACAGCATCCTACGAGCAGTACTTC. This translates into CATTVRIGTASYEQYF.

The rearrangement joins TRBV7-3 to TRBJ1-6; maybe TRBD1 (5 bases). Per the germline V gene, CDR1 is SGHTA and CDR2 is FQGTGA. This CDR3 comprises 16 residues. The V gene lost 1 base and the J gene lost 7 bases, with 14 bases spanning the gap. CDR3 sequence reads: CASSLKPRANNSPLHF. The DNA for the CDR3 is TGTGCCAGCAGCTTAAAGCCCAGGGCGAACAATTCACCCCTCCACTTT.

The rearrangement joins TRBV4-3 to TRBJ1-2; TRBD1 agrees at 7 bases. V lost 4 bases and J lost 3; bases outside the gene matches: 11. This CDR3 has 16 residues. Germline V gene lookup returns CDR1 LGHNA and CDR2 YSLEER. CDR3 residues: CASSPSRQGLDYGYTF. In DNA form, the CDR3 reads TGCGCCAGCAGCCCCTCTCGACAGGGCCTTGACTATGGCTACACCTTC.

J is TRBJ2-1 and V is TRBV7-2; tentatively, D is TRBD2 (5 bases). V was shortened by 5 bases and J by 6 bases, with 8 bases between the two germline ends. This CDR3 spans 12 amino acids. CDR1 is SGHTA and CDR2 is FQGNSA in the germline V gene. The CDR3 coding sequence is TGTGCCAGCAGCCGCGAGGGCAATGAGCAGTTCTTC. The encoded protein is CASSREGNEQFF.

V gene TRBV19 combines with J gene TRBJ1-1; possible D gene TRBD1, 6 bases. CDR1 and CDR2 (germline): LNHDA, SQIVND (reference sequence). The length of the CDR3 is 14 residues. Between the trimmed V and J ends, which lost 3 bases and 1 base, there was a span of 9 bases. In DNA form, the CDR3 reads TGTGCCAGTAGTATCGTCAGGGGGAACACTGAAGCTTTCTTT. It specifies CASSIVRGNTEAFF.

V is TRBV7-2 and J is TRBJ2-1, with 14 bases fitting TRBD2. From germline, CDR1 is SGHTA and CDR2 FQGNSA. V shed 5 bases and J 9 bases; nucleotides not matched to a gene: 12. The CDR3 runs 17 residues. CDR3 region: CASSPGTSGRLTGEQFF. CDR3 nucleotides: TGTGCCAGCAGCCCAGGGACTAGCGGGAGATTAACCGGTGAGCAGTTCTTC. Full variable domain (outside the CDR3, taken from reference TRBV7-2 and TRBJ2-1): GAGVSQSPSNKVTEKGKDVELRCDPISGHTALYWYRQSLGQGLEFLIYFQGNSAPDKSGLPSDRFSAERTGGSVSTLTIQRTQQEDSAVYLCASSPGTSGRLTGEQFFGPGTRLTVL.

CDR3 nucleotides: TGTGCCATCAGTGACAGGGGCTCCTACAATGAGCAGTTCTTC. Translating gives CAISDRGSYNEQFF. The chain is built from TRBV10-3 and TRBJ2-1; D may be TRBD1 (6 bases). The CDR3 length is 14 residues. The germline V gene has CDR1 ENHRY and CDR2 SYGVKD. The V gene lost 3 bases and the J gene lost 0 bases, with 6 bases spanning the gap.

The chain couples TRBV5-1 to TRBJ2-7, with 10 bases fitting TRBD2. Germline-derived CDR1 and CDR2 are SGHRS and YFSETQ. This CDR3 region has 14 residues. Trimming took 4 bases from V and 3 from J; bases not matched to a gene: 4. CDR3 residues: CASSLAGAVYEQYF. CDR3 in DNA: TGCGCCAGCAGCCTAGCGGGGGCTGTCTACGAGCAGTACTTC.

CDR3 in amino acids: CASSQIRGTGANVLTF. Written as DNA, the CDR3 is TGCGCCAGCAGCCAGATTAGGGGGACAGGGGCCAACGTCCTGACTTTC. V gene TRBV4-3 combines with J gene TRBJ2-6; D might be TRBD1 (6 bases). Germline CDR1 reads LGHNA; CDR2 reads YSLEER. The CDR3 is 16 amino acids. Trimming took off 3 bases at V and 4 bases at J, with 13 bases between the two ends.

The J gene is TRBJ1-1, the V gene TRBV29-1; the match to TRBD1 covers 8 bases. The CDR3 runs 12 residues. CDR1 and CDR2 (germline): SQVTM, ANQGSEA. J gave up 6 bases and V 5 bases, and 5 bases lay outside the gene matches. CDR3 in DNA: TGCAGCGTTTGGACAGGGCGTCCTGAAGCTTTCTTT. Residues: CSVWTGRPEAFF.

This sequence joins TRBV7-8 and TRBJ1-2, with 7 positions matching TRBD1. CDR3 length: 16 amino acids. Germline V gene data show CDR1 as SGHVS and CDR2 as FQNEAQ. V was clipped by 1 base and J by 9 bases; unmatched bases: 14. CDR3 sequence: CASSLVGLTGRNRYTF. The CDR3 coding sequence is TGTGCCAGCAGCTTAGTAGGGTTGACAGGGAGGAATCGCTACACCTTC.

This clone was seen only once. The genes are TRBV7-9 and TRBJ1-4, with TRBD1 matching 9 bases. CDR3 length: 15 amino acids. J gave up 8 bases and V 1 base, and 5 bases lay outside the gene matches. CDR1 is SEHNR, CDR2 FQNEAQ, per germline (reference sequence). The CDR3 DNA follows: TGTGCCAGCAGCTTAGGGCGGACAGGGGACGAAAAACTGTTTTTT. Amino acid sequence: CASSLGRTGDEKLFF.

The CDR3: CASSLARLNTGELFF. CDR3 sequence (DNA): TGTGCCAGCAGCTTAGCGCGGCTCAACACCGGGGAGCTGTTTTTT. The gene calls are TRBV7-8 and TRBJ2-2; no definite D call. The germline CDR1 and CDR2 sequences are SGHVS and FQNEAQ. Trimming took 0 bases from V and 2 from J, leaving 7 bases between them. The CDR3 consists of 15 residues. The variable domain in full, with the rest retrieved from reference TRBV7-8 and TRBJ2-2, is GAGVSQSPRYKVAKRGQDVALRCDPISGHVSLFWYQQALGQGPEFLTYFQNEAQLDKSGLPSDRFFAERPEGSVSTLKIQRTQQEDSAVYLCASSLARLNTGELFFGEGSRLTVL.

As DNA, the CDR3 is TGCGCCAGCAGCCAATCCGGGACAGGGGCCTATGGCTACACCTTC. Its protein is CASSQSGTGAYGYTF. V and J are TRBV4-1 and TRBJ1-2; TRBD1 agrees at 10 bases. Looked up from germline, CDR1 is MGHRA and CDR2 is YSYEKL. This CDR3 has 15 residues. V shed 2 bases, J shed 4 bases, and the junction held 4 bases outside the gene matches.

In its sample, this clone was seen once. For the CDR3, the DNA is TGTGCCAGCAGCGTAGAGAGATCTTCCTACAATGAGCAGTTCTTC. Protein product: CASSVERSSYNEQFF. V is TRBV9 and J is TRBJ2-1, with D unclear. The length of the CDR3 is 15 residues. Looked up from germline, CDR1 is SGDLS and CDR2 is YYNGEE. Trimming pared 0 bases from V and 1 base from J, leaving 8 bases between.

The V call is TRBV9, the J call TRBJ2-7; 9 nucleotides line up with TRBD2. The CDR3 loop spans 19 amino acids. CDR1 and CDR2 (germline): SGDLS, YYNGEE. The ends lost 6 bases at V and 6 bases at J; junction bases unmatched: 25. The CDR3 sequence is CASTLGGDSGRRFSGEQYF. In nucleotides, the CDR3 is TGTGCCAGCACCCTTGGGGGGGATAGCGGGAGAAGGTTTTCGGGCGAGCAGTACTTC.

In its sample, this clone was seen a few times. The V gene is TRBV28, the J gene TRBJ1-1; possibly TRBD1 for D (5 bases). The V gene lost 2 bases and the J gene lost 3 bases, with 13 bases spanning the gap. CDR3 size: 15 residues. Germline V gene data show CDR1 as MDHEN and CDR2 as SYDVKM. The CDR3 DNA reads as TGTGCCAGCAGTTTAGGGGGAGGCGGCTACACTGAAGCTTTCTTT. It yields the protein CASSLGGGGYTEAFF.

The chain links TRBV5-1 to TRBJ2-7, with 7 bases fitting TRBD1. After removal of 4 bases from V and 0 bases from J, the junction contained 4 bases not matched to a gene. This CDR3 comprises 14 residues. Germline V gives CDR1 SGHRS, CDR2 YFSETQ. CDR3 sequence (DNA): TGCGCCAGCAGCCTGTGGACAGGCTCCTACGAGCAGTACTTC. It is translated as CASSLWTGSYEQYF.

The CDR3 nucleotides read TGTGCCAGCAGCTTAGGGGCCGATACGCAGTATTTT. Its translation is CASSLGADTQYF. This chain connects TRBV7-2 to TRBJ2-3; no firm D call. This CDR3 is built from 12 residues. V was shortened by 1 base and J by 6 bases, with 5 bases between the two germline ends. Per germline, CDR1 SGHTA and CDR2 FQGNSA.

The rearrangement uses TRBV7-3 and TRBJ2-3, with 12 bases identical to TRBD2. This CDR3 has 16 residues. Germline CDR1 reads SGHTA; CDR2 reads FQGTGA. J lost 3 bases, V lost 4 bases, and 5 bases had no gene match. The CDR3 here is CASSSLAGGPTDTQYF. The CDR3 DNA reads as TGTGCCAGCAGCTCGCTAGCGGGAGGGCCTACAGATACGCAGTATTTT.

V gene TRBV7-9 combines with J gene TRBJ2-1, with D unresolved. The V end was cut by 4 bases, the J end by 4 bases, with 5 bases between. The CDR3 consists of 12 residues. In germline, CDR1 is SEHNR, CDR2 FQNEAQ (reference sequence). DNA of the CDR3: TGTGCCAGCAGCTCCCAGTACAATGAGCAGTTCTTC. Protein product: CASSSQYNEQFF. Based on the CDR3 plus reference TRBV7-9 and TRBJ2-1, the full variable domain is DTGVSQNPRHKITKRGQNVTFRCDPISEHNRLYWYRQTLGQGPEFLTYFQNEAQLEKSRLLSDRFSAERPKGSFSTLEIQRTEQGDSAMYLCASSSQYNEQFFGPGTRLTVL.

The CDR3 region is CASSNTGGNTDTQYF. Written as DNA, the CDR3 is TGTGCCAGCAGCAATACAGGGGGGAACACAGATACGCAGTATTTT. The rearrangement links TRBV5-6 to TRBJ2-3; 8 bases align to TRBD1. Germline CDR1 is SGHDT and CDR2 is YYEEEE. The CDR3 is 15 amino acids. V lost 4 bases and J lost 2; bases outside the gene matches: 6.

This clone was recorded a few times. The chain recombines TRBV7-9 with TRBJ2-2; a possible D gene is TRBD1 (6 bases). The V and J ends lost 3 bases and 8 bases respectively, with 13 bases between them. In germline, CDR1 is SEHNR, CDR2 FQNEAQ (reference sequence). There are 14 residues in the CDR3. The CDR3 sequence is CASSLDSDYGELFF. Written as DNA, the CDR3 is TGTGCCAGCAGCTTGGACAGTGATTATGGGGAGCTGTTTTTT.

The J gene is TRBJ1-2, the V gene TRBV10-3; maybe TRBD1 (5 bases). This CDR3 comprises 13 residues. Germline V gene lookup returns CDR1 ENHRY and CDR2 SYGVKD. With 7 bases removed from V and 3 bases from J, the gap between germline ends came to 12 bases. The chain's CDR3 is CAITPGPDYGYTF. CDR3 sequence (DNA): TGTGCCATCACGCCAGGGCCGGACTATGGCTACACCTTC.

This clone has only a few counts. This chain uses TRBV19 with TRBJ1-1; D may be TRBD1 (6 bases). Trimming pared 7 bases from V and 1 base from J, leaving 16 bases between. The CDR3 covers 15 residues. The germline CDR1 and CDR2 sequences are LNHDA and SQIVND (reference sequence). The CDR3 region has the DNA TGTGCCAGTACCATGAGTAACAGGGCGAACACTGAAGCTTTCTTT. It yields the protein CASTMSNRANTEAFF.

V is TRBV15 and J is TRBJ2-1; 8 bases map to TRBD2. Trimming removed 3 bases from V and 5 bases from J; junction bases left unmatched: 12. The CDR3 has 17 amino acids. Germline V gives CDR1 LNHNV, CDR2 YYDKDF (reference sequence). The CDR3 region is CATSSKVSGSQHNEQFF. The CDR3 DNA follows: TGTGCCACCAGCAGTAAGGTGAGCGGGAGCCAACACAATGAGCAGTTCTTC.